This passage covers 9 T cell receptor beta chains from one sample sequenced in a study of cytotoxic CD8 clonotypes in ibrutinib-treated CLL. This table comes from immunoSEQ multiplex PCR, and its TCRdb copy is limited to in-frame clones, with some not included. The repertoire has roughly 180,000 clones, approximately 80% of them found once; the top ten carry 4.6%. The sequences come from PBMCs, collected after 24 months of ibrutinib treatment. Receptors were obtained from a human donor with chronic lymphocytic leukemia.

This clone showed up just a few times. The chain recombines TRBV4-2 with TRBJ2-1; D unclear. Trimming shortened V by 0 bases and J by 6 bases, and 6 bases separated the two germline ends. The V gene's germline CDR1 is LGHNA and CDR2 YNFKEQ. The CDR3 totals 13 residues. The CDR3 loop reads CASSQDWANEQFF. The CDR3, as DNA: TGTGCCAGCAGCCAAGATTGGGCCAATGAGCAGTTCTTC.

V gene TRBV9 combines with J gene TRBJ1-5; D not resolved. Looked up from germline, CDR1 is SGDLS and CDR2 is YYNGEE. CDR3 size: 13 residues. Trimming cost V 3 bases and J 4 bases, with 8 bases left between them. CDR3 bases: TGTGCCAGCAGCGCCGATGAAAATCAGCCCCAGCATTTT. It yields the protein CASSADENQPQHF. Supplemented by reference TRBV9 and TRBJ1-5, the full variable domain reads DSGVTQTPKHLITATGQRVTLRCSPRSGDLSVYWYQQSLDQGLQFLIQYYNGEERAKGNILERFSAQQFPDLHSELNLSSLELGDSALYFCASSADENQPQHFGDGTRLSIL.

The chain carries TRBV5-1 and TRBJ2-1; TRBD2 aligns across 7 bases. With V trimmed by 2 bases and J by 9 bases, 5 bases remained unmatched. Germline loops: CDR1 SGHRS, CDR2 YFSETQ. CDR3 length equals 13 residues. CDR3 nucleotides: TGCGCCAGCAGCTTTCAACTAGCGAGTGAGCAGTTCTTC. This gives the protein CASSFQLASEQFF.

The CDR3 DNA is TGTGCCTGGAGTGTTTCGGGGGGTAACGAAAAACTGTTTTTT. Translation gives CAWSVSGGNEKLFF. V usage is TRBV30 and J usage is TRBJ1-4; D perhaps matches TRBD1 (5 bases). Germline CDR1 GTSNPN, CDR2 SVGIG (reference sequence). V was pared by 0 bases and J by 8 bases, with 13 bases between. The CDR3 extends over 14 amino acids.

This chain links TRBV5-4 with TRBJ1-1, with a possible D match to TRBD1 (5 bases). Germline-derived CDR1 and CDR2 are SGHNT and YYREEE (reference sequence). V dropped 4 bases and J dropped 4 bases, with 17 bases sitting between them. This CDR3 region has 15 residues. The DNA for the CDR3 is TGTGCCAGCAGCGATGGGGGAGAGGGGACCACTGAAGCTTTCTTT. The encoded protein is CASSDGGEGTTEAFF. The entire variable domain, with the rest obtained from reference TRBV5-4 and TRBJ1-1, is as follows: ETGVTQSPTHLIKTRGQQVTLRCSSQSGHNTVSWYQQALGQGPQFIFQYYREEENGRGNFPPRFSGLQFPNYSSELNVNALELDDSALYLCASSDGGEGTTEAFFGQGTRLTVV.

CDR3 residues: CASSATSGRTDTQYF. Written as DNA, the CDR3 is TGTGCCAGCTCAGCGACTAGCGGTCGCACAGATACGCAGTATTTT. The rearrangement uses TRBV18 and TRBJ2-3; 9 positions agree with TRBD2. The junction had 4 bases not matched to a gene; V was cut back by 5 bases and J by 1 base. Germline lookup yields CDR1 KGHSH and CDR2 LQKENI. CDR3 length: 15 residues.

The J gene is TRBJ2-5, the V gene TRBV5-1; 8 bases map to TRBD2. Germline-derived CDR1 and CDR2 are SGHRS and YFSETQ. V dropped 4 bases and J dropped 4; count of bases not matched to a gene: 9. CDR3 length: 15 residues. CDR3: CASSHGDGRGETQYF. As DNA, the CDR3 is TGCGCCAGCAGCCACGGGGACGGGAGGGGAGAGACCCAGTACTTC.

The CDR3 DNA follows: TGTGCCAGCAGCCACTCGGAAGGGGGTGGTCAGCCCCAGCATTTT. Protein: CASSHSEGGGQPQHF. V gene TRBV5-6 combines with J gene TRBJ1-5; TRBD1 might be the D (6 bases). V gave up 4 bases and J gave up 6 bases, with 17 bases separating them. Per germline, CDR1 SGHDT and CDR2 YYEEEE. The CDR3 spans 15 residues.

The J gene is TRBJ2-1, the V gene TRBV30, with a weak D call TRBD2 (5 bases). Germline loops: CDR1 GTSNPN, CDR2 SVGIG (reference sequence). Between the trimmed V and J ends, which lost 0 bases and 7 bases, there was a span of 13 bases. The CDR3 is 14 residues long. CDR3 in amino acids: CAWSVTRVSNEQFF. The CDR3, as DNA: TGTGCCTGGAGTGTAACGCGGGTTTCGAATGAGCAGTTCTTC. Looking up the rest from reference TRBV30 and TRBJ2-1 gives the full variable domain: SQTIHQWPATLVQPVGSPLSLECTVEGTSNPNLYWYRQAAGRGLQLLFYSVGIGQISSEVPQNLSASRPQDRQFILSSKKLLLSDSGFYLCAWSVTRVSNEQFFGPGTRLTVL.